Shown below are 12 T cell receptor beta chains from a single sample sequenced in a study of T-cell reconstitution after alpha-beta-depleted transplantation in children. Unique molecular identifiers were used to barcode this TCRbeta library. TCRdb re-called the PCR reads through MiXCR, storing one row per CDR3 protein. The sample includes 780,000 or so distinct CDR3 sequences, about 15% seen only once; the top ten take 5%. This specimen consisted of PBMCs, mostly from graft donor cells, obtained 360 days after TCRalphabeta/CD19-depleted stem cell transplant. The receptors come from a male patient younger than 18 who had a stem cell transplant for acute lymphoblastic leukemia, so the T cells may come from the graft donor.

The chain uses TRBV20-1 and TRBJ2-3, with 10 bases that match TRBD2. Trimming cost V 2 bases and J 2 bases; bases outside gene matches: 10. Germline V lookup: CDR1 DFQATT, CDR2 SNEGSKA (reference sequence). This CDR3 spans 17 amino acids. The CDR3 sequence: CSARPLRGLAITDTQYF. As DNA, the CDR3 is TGCAGTGCTAGACCTCTTAGGGGACTAGCGATCACAGATACGCAGTATTTT.

This clonotype was detected a few times. In DNA, the CDR3 is TGTGCCAGCAGCTTTGGGACTCTCAATCAGCCCCAGCATTTT. Encoded protein: CASSFGTLNQPQHF. The chain is built from TRBV25-1 and TRBJ1-5; maybe TRBD1 (5 bases). Germline V CDR1 and CDR2: MGHDK, SYGVNS. The CDR3 is 14 residues long. With 6 bases removed from V and 3 bases from J, the gap between germline ends came to 12 bases.

The chain carries TRBV12-3 or TRBV12-4 and TRBJ2-1; possible D gene TRBD2, 6 bases. The ends were cut back, 6 bases at V and 6 bases at J, with 18 bases in the middle. The CDR3 loop spans 15 amino acids. The CDR3 reads CASSWPSGTLNEQFF. In nucleotides, the CDR3 is TGTGCCAGCAGCTGGCCTTCCGGGACTCTCAATGAGCAGTTCTTC.

V is TRBV2 and J is TRBJ2-1; 12 bases are a match to TRBD2. The CDR3 is made up of 18 amino acids. J lost 4 bases, V lost 7 bases, and 14 bases had no gene match. Per the germline V gene, CDR1 is SNHLY and CDR2 is FYNNEI. The CDR3 protein is CASKTSGLAGGSYNEQFF. In DNA, the CDR3 is TGTGCCAGCAAAACAAGCGGGCTAGCGGGAGGGTCTTACAATGAGCAGTTCTTC. The full variable domain, with the rest looked up from reference TRBV2 and TRBJ2-1, is EPEVTQTPSHQVTQMGQEVILRCVPISNHLYFYWYRQILGQKVEFLVSFYNNEISEKSEIFDDQFSVERPDGSNFTLKIRSTKLEDSAMYFCASKTSGLAGGSYNEQFFGPGTRLTVL.

The sample holds a few counts of this clonotype. This chain uses TRBV4-1 with TRBJ1-3; 9 nucleotides line up with TRBD1. This CDR3 is 15 amino acids long. Germline loops: CDR1 MGHRA, CDR2 YSYEKL. J gave up 4 bases and V 2 bases, and 3 bases lay outside the gene matches. The CDR3 DNA reads as TGCGCCAGCAGCCAAACAGGGGGCGCAGGAAACACCATATATTTT. The encoded protein is CASSQTGGAGNTIYF.

J is TRBJ2-3 and V is TRBV4-1, with TRBD2 matching over 10 bases. CDR1 and CDR2 (germline): MGHRA, YSYEKL. The CDR3 has 21 residues. V lost 0 bases and J lost 0; bases outside the gene matches: 15. CDR3 bases: TGCGCCAGCAGCCAAGATTTACGGAGCGGGAGGGGTAGAATAAGCACAGATACGCAGTATTTT. Protein sequence: CASSQDLRSGRGRISTDTQYF.

The chain uses TRBV6-2 or TRBV6-3 and TRBJ2-1; D remains ambiguous. There are 15 residues in the CDR3. The V end was cut by 2 bases, the J end by 9 bases, with 17 bases between. The germline V gene encodes CDR1 MNHEY and CDR2 SVGEGT. As DNA, the CDR3 is TGTGCCAGCAGTTACGGGTTTGGGCCTTTCAGTGAGCAGTTCTTC. This encodes CASSYGFGPFSEQFF.

This chain connects TRBV29-1 to TRBJ2-3; D is possibly TRBD1 or TRBD2 (6 bases each). CDR3 length equals 14 residues. The V gene's germline CDR1 is SQVTM and CDR2 ANQGSEA. Trimming left V 4 bases short and J 4 bases short, with 15 bases between. The CDR3 coding sequence is TGCAGCGTTGTACCCCCAGGGGAGGCAGATACGCAGTATTTT. It encodes CSVVPPGEADTQYF.

The chain is built from TRBV20-1 and TRBJ1-1, with TRBD1 matching 9 bases. V shed 6 bases and J 0 bases; nucleotides not matched to a gene: 8. Per germline, CDR1 DFQATT and CDR2 SNEGSKA (reference sequence). The CDR3 extends over 15 amino acids. The CDR3 nucleotides read TGCAGTGCCGTACAGGGGGCAAATATGAACACTGAAGCTTTCTTT. Its protein is CSAVQGANMNTEAFF.

This clonotype was observed at least ten times. V is TRBV5-4 and J is TRBJ2-5, with 11 positions matching TRBD2. The CDR3 contains 17 residues. Germline V gene lookup returns CDR1 SGHNT and CDR2 YYREEE (reference sequence). V was clipped by 4 bases and J by 4 bases; unmatched bases: 12. CDR3 loop: CASSLLQLAGEGETQYF. Here the CDR3 DNA reads TGTGCCAGCAGCCTCCTTCAACTAGCGGGAGAAGGAGAGACCCAGTACTTC.

This chain's CDR3 is CASSLGIHSGANVLTF. The CDR3 DNA is TGTGCCAGCAGCTTGGGGATCCACTCTGGGGCCAACGTCCTGACTTTC. J is TRBJ2-6 and V is TRBV5-5; D not certain. Germline V gene sequence: CDR1 SGHKS, CDR2 YYEKEE (reference sequence). The CDR3 is 16 amino acids. Deletions cut 0 bases from V and 0 bases from J, with 7 bases between.

The chain is built from TRBV7-9 and TRBJ2-1; D is ambiguous. Germline assignment: CDR1 SEHNR and CDR2 FQNEAQ (reference sequence). The CDR3 sequence is 15 residues long. Trimming cost V 0 bases and J 4 bases, with 10 bases left between them. The CDR3 DNA follows: TGTGCCAGCAGCTTAGCAGCTCTCGAATACAATGAGCAGTTCTTC. This sequence encodes CASSLAALEYNEQFF.